Listed below are T cell receptor beta chains from one sample, sequenced in a study of blood T cell repertoires in COVID-19. Profiled with immunoSEQ multiplex PCR; TCRdb holds only in-frame clones, not every one. The sample lists approximately 97,000 clones, about 91% occurring once. The sample comprised peripheral blood. The origin of the receptors is a man aged 18 to 29 with acute or convalescent COVID-19. The CDR3 runs from the conserved cysteine through the conserved F or W. Each record gives: J gene, clone size, D gene, V gene, CDR3 protein, CDR3 DNA. D genes are given only for firm matches. Part of the rows lack a size; the others show once, few, many or a class for expanded clones.

j_call: TRBJ2-7; clone_size: .; d_call: .; v_call: TRBV11-3; cdr3_aa: CASSPSFGGYYEQYF; cdr3_nt: TGTGCCAGCAGCCCCAGTTTCGGAGGGTACTACGAGCAGTACTTC
j_call: TRBJ1-5; clone_size: once; d_call: TRBD1; v_call: TRBV10-3; cdr3_aa: CAPRGGREQDSNQPQHF; cdr3_nt: TGTGCCCCCCGAGGGGGCAGAGAACAAGACAGCAATCAGCCCCAGCATTTT
j_call: TRBJ2-5; clone_size: .; d_call: .; v_call: TRBV19; cdr3_aa: CASRHHKGEQETQYF; cdr3_nt: TGTGCCAGTCGCCACCACAAGGGGGAGCAAGAGACCCAGTACTTC
j_call: TRBJ1-2; clone_size: .; d_call: TRBD1; v_call: TRBV6-5; cdr3_aa: CASSYRDRGYGYTF; cdr3_nt: TGTGCCAGCAGTTACCGGGACAGGGGCTATGGCTACACCTTC
j_call: TRBJ1-2; clone_size: .; d_call: TRBD1; v_call: TRBV11-2; cdr3_aa: CASSLQSGQGVDYGYTF; cdr3_nt: TGTGCCAGCAGCTTACAAAGCGGACAGGGGGTTGACTATGGCTACACCTTC
j_call: TRBJ1-5; clone_size: few; d_call: .; v_call: TRBV7-9; cdr3_aa: CASSSTNPIYSNQPQHF; cdr3_nt: TGTGCCAGCAGCTCCACCAACCCCATCTATAGCAATCAGCCCCAGCATTTT
j_call: TRBJ2-7; clone_size: once; d_call: TRBD2; v_call: TRBV7-6; cdr3_aa: CASSLGGMGLANHEQYF; cdr3_nt: TGTGCCAGCAGCTTAGGGGGGATGGGACTAGCGAATCACGAGCAGTACTTC
j_call: TRBJ1-5; clone_size: .; d_call: .; v_call: TRBV19; cdr3_aa: CASRGEPNSNQPQHF; cdr3_nt: TGTGCCAGTAGGGGAGAGCCGAATAGCAATCAGCCCCAGCATTTT
j_call: TRBJ1-2; clone_size: .; d_call: .; v_call: TRBV29-1; cdr3_aa: CSAPYLSRGGALAF; cdr3_nt: TGCAGCGCCCCTTACCTCTCCAGGGGTGGGGCTCTAGCCTTC
j_call: TRBJ2-2; clone_size: .; d_call: .; v_call: TRBV5-1; cdr3_aa: CASSLGQNTGELFF; cdr3_nt: TGCGCCAGCAGCTTGGGACAGAACACCGGGGAGCTGTTTTTT
j_call: TRBJ1-5; clone_size: .; d_call: .; v_call: TRBV27; cdr3_aa: CATVLNSNQPQHF; cdr3_nt: TGTGCCACCGTACTTAATAGCAATCAGCCCCAGCATTTT
j_call: TRBJ2-1; clone_size: .; d_call: TRBD1; v_call: TRBV6-1; cdr3_aa: CASSDPGQSYLQFF; cdr3_nt: TGTGCCAGCAGTGATCCGGGACAGTCATATCTGCAGTTCTTC
j_call: TRBJ2-3; clone_size: .; d_call: .; v_call: TRBV6-6; cdr3_aa: CASSRPGVDTQYF; cdr3_nt: TGTGCCAGCAGTCGGCCAGGGGTAGATACGCAGTATTTT
j_call: TRBJ1-3; clone_size: .; d_call: .; v_call: TRBV6-5; cdr3_aa: CASGPRIRVGNTIYF; cdr3_nt: TGTGCCAGCGGGCCAAGAATCAGGGTTGGAAACACCATATATTTT
j_call: TRBJ2-1; clone_size: .; d_call: TRBD1; v_call: TRBV5-1; cdr3_aa: CASSLAVLAGQGGNEQFF; cdr3_nt: TGCGCCAGCAGCTTGGCCGTACTAGCAGGACAGGGAGGAAATGAGCAGTTCTTC
j_call: TRBJ1-2; clone_size: .; d_call: .; v_call: TRBV2; cdr3_aa: CASSEAQGIARGYTF; cdr3_nt: TGTGCCAGCAGTGAAGCGCAGGGGATCGCTCGCGGCTACACCTTC
j_call: TRBJ2-1; clone_size: .; d_call: .; v_call: TRBV5-4; cdr3_aa: CASSHSGPSSYNEQFF; cdr3_nt: TGTGCCAGCAGCCATAGCGGCCCAAGCTCCTACAATGAGCAGTTCTTC
j_call: TRBJ2-2; clone_size: .; d_call: TRBD1; v_call: TRBV9; cdr3_aa: CASSQVLGTGRELFF; cdr3_nt: TGTGCCAGCAGCCAGGTGTTGGGGACAGGCCGGGAGCTGTTTTTT
j_call: TRBJ1-1; clone_size: .; d_call: .; v_call: TRBV6-5; cdr3_aa: CASSYSDNPDTEAFF; cdr3_nt: TGTGCCAGCAGTTACTCTGACAACCCCGACACTGAAGCTTTCTTT
j_call: TRBJ1-1; clone_size: .; d_call: .; v_call: TRBV6-5; cdr3_aa: CASSYRERRANTEAFF; cdr3_nt: TGTGCCAGCAGTTACCGAGAACGCAGGGCGAACACTGAAGCTTTCTTT
j_call: TRBJ1-2; clone_size: .; d_call: .; v_call: TRBV7-2; cdr3_aa: CASSRRVLLNYGYTF; cdr3_nt: TGTGCCAGCAGCAGGCGGGTGCTTCTTAACTATGGCTACACCTTC
j_call: TRBJ2-5; clone_size: .; d_call: TRBD2; v_call: TRBV3-1/TRBV3-2; cdr3_aa: CASSQDPAGLGGGQETQYF; cdr3_nt: TGTGCCAGCAGCCAAGATCCTGCGGGACTCGGGGGGGGGCAAGAGACCCAGTACTTC
j_call: TRBJ1-2; clone_size: .; d_call: TRBD1; v_call: TRBV27; cdr3_aa: CASSLGGQGSFGGYTF; cdr3_nt: TGTGCCAGCAGTTTGGGTGGACAGGGGTCGTTTGGTGGCTACACCTTC
j_call: TRBJ2-6; clone_size: .; d_call: TRBD1; v_call: TRBV6-4; cdr3_aa: CASSIQGDGTGANVLTF; cdr3_nt: TGTGCCAGCAGTATTCAGGGGGACGGGACTGGGGCCAACGTCCTGACTTTC
j_call: TRBJ1-3; clone_size: .; d_call: .; v_call: TRBV4-2; cdr3_aa: CASSQDIQSGNTIYF; cdr3_nt: TGTGCCAGCAGCCAAGATATACAGTCTGGAAACACCATATATTTT
j_call: TRBJ1-2; clone_size: .; d_call: TRBD1; v_call: TRBV7-9; cdr3_aa: CASSLRQTGTYGYTF; cdr3_nt: TGTGCCAGCAGCTTACGCCAGACAGGGACCTATGGCTACACCTTC
j_call: TRBJ2-7; clone_size: .; d_call: .; v_call: TRBV3-1/TRBV3-2; cdr3_aa: CASSPTVFDEQYF; cdr3_nt: TGTGCCAGCAGCCCGACAGTTTTCGACGAGCAGTACTTC
j_call: TRBJ2-7; clone_size: .; d_call: TRBD2; v_call: TRBV24-1; cdr3_aa: CATSDLGRAEYF; cdr3_nt: TGTGCCACCAGTGATTTAGGGAGGGCTGAGTACTTC
j_call: TRBJ1-5; clone_size: .; d_call: .; v_call: TRBV5-1; cdr3_aa: CASSLSQDQPQHF; cdr3_nt: TGCGCCAGCAGCTTGTCACAGGATCAGCCCCAGCATTTT
j_call: TRBJ1-2; clone_size: .; d_call: .; v_call: TRBV27; cdr3_aa: CASSRQGRDGYTF; cdr3_nt: TGTGCCAGCAGTAGGCAGGGAAGGGATGGCTACACCTTC
j_call: TRBJ2-5; clone_size: .; d_call: TRBD1; v_call: TRBV28; cdr3_aa: CASSLRQGWGETQYF; cdr3_nt: TGTGCCAGCAGTTTGAGACAGGGTTGGGGGGAGACCCAGTACTTC
j_call: TRBJ2-1; clone_size: .; d_call: .; v_call: TRBV5-1; cdr3_aa: CASSLLEADAYNEQFF; cdr3_nt: TGCGCCAGCAGCCTCCTGGAAGCGGATGCCTACAATGAGCAGTTCTTC
j_call: TRBJ1-5; clone_size: .; d_call: .; v_call: TRBV28; cdr3_aa: CASSLSQPSNNQPQHF; cdr3_nt: TGTGCCAGCAGTTTATCCCAACCCTCTAACAATCAGCCCCAGCATTTT
j_call: TRBJ1-3; clone_size: .; d_call: .; v_call: TRBV14; cdr3_aa: CASSQDRTAYSGNTIYF; cdr3_nt: TGTGCCAGCAGCCAAGACAGGACAGCATACTCTGGAAACACCATATATTTT
j_call: TRBJ1-4; clone_size: .; d_call: .; v_call: TRBV5-5; cdr3_aa: CASSLRGNYEKLFF; cdr3_nt: TGTGCCAGCAGCTTGAGAGGGAACTATGAAAAACTGTTTTTT
j_call: TRBJ2-2; clone_size: .; d_call: TRBD2; v_call: TRBV14; cdr3_aa: CASSRGLAGGANTGELFF; cdr3_nt: TGTGCCAGCAGCCGGGGACTAGCGGGAGGCGCGAACACCGGGGAGCTGTTTTTT
j_call: TRBJ2-1; clone_size: once; d_call: TRBD2; v_call: TRBV5-1; cdr3_aa: CASSLAGLAGVDEQFF; cdr3_nt: TGCGCCAGCAGCTTGGCCGGACTAGCGGGAGTGGATGAGCAGTTCTTC
j_call: TRBJ1-6; clone_size: .; d_call: .; v_call: TRBV19; cdr3_aa: CASSMRSGLHNSPLHF; cdr3_nt: TGTGCCAGTAGTATGAGGTCGGGGTTGCATAATTCACCCCTCCACTTT
j_call: TRBJ2-3; clone_size: .; d_call: .; v_call: TRBV12-3/TRBV12-4; cdr3_aa: CASTRSEDTQYF; cdr3_nt: TGTGCCAGCACCCGGAGTGAAGATACGCAGTATTTT
j_call: TRBJ1-1; clone_size: .; d_call: .; v_call: TRBV4-1; cdr3_aa: CASSQSAQGYTEAFF; cdr3_nt: TGCGCCAGCAGCCAAAGTGCACAGGGATACACTGAAGCTTTCTTT
j_call: TRBJ1-5; clone_size: .; d_call: TRBD1; v_call: TRBV19; cdr3_aa: CASQRDSYNQPQHF; cdr3_nt: TGTGCCAGCCAAAGGGACAGCTACAATCAGCCCCAGCATTTT
j_call: TRBJ2-2; clone_size: .; d_call: .; v_call: TRBV5-1; cdr3_aa: CASSLTRGELFF; cdr3_nt: TGCGCCAGCAGCCTGACTCGCGGGGAGCTGTTTTTT
j_call: TRBJ2-6; clone_size: .; d_call: .; v_call: TRBV5-6; cdr3_aa: CASSLPGDSGANVLTF; cdr3_nt: TGTGCCAGCAGCTTACCCGGGGACTCTGGGGCCAACGTCCTGACTTTC
j_call: TRBJ2-7; clone_size: .; d_call: .; v_call: TRBV2; cdr3_aa: CASRSTTGAYEQYF; cdr3_nt: TGTGCCAGCAGATCTACGACAGGCGCCTACGAGCAGTACTTC
j_call: TRBJ2-1; clone_size: .; d_call: TRBD2; v_call: TRBV24-1; cdr3_aa: CATSDPRGAGASYNEQFF; cdr3_nt: TGTGCCACCAGTGATCCCCGGGGAGCGGGAGCCTCCTACAATGAGCAGTTCTTC
j_call: TRBJ2-7; clone_size: .; d_call: TRBD2; v_call: TRBV7-6; cdr3_aa: CASSFQAGESYEQYF; cdr3_nt: TGTGCCAGCAGCTTCCAGGCGGGGGAATCCTACGAGCAGTACTTC
j_call: TRBJ1-5; clone_size: .; d_call: .; v_call: TRBV3-1/TRBV3-2; cdr3_aa: CASSLPYRDSESNQPQHF; cdr3_nt: TGTGCCAGCAGCCTTCCCTATCGAGACAGTGAAAGCAATCAGCCCCAGCATTTT
j_call: TRBJ1-1; clone_size: .; d_call: TRBD1; v_call: TRBV19; cdr3_aa: CASSLRQGSEAFF; cdr3_nt: TGTGCCAGTAGCCTACGACAGGGTAGTGAAGCTTTCTTT
j_call: TRBJ1-2; clone_size: .; d_call: .; v_call: TRBV24-1; cdr3_aa: CATSDTGVYGYTF; cdr3_nt: TGTGCCACCAGTGATACGGGGGTCTATGGCTACACCTTC
j_call: TRBJ2-2; clone_size: once; d_call: .; v_call: TRBV11-3; cdr3_aa: CASSFAGQSNTGELFF; cdr3_nt: TGTGCCAGCAGCTTTGCGGGACAGTCAAACACCGGGGAGCTGTTTTTT
j_call: TRBJ2-7; clone_size: few; d_call: TRBD1; v_call: TRBV18; cdr3_aa: CASSLARDSITAAYEQYF; cdr3_nt: TGTGCCAGCTCACTAGCCCGGGACAGCATTACGGCGGCCTACGAGCAGTACTTC
j_call: TRBJ2-4; clone_size: .; d_call: TRBD1; v_call: TRBV15; cdr3_aa: CATRQTGEIQYF; cdr3_nt: TGTGCCACCAGACAGACAGGGGAAATTCAGTACTTC
j_call: TRBJ2-5; clone_size: .; d_call: TRBD2; v_call: TRBV27; cdr3_aa: CASSFTSPGRAGGTETQYF; cdr3_nt: TGTGCCAGCAGTTTTACCTCCCCTGGGCGAGCGGGAGGTACGGAGACCCAGTACTTC
j_call: TRBJ1-2; clone_size: once; d_call: .; v_call: TRBV3-1/TRBV3-2; cdr3_aa: CASSQDPANYGYTF; cdr3_nt: TGTGCCAGCAGCCAAGACCCCGCTAACTATGGCTACACCTTC
j_call: TRBJ1-2; clone_size: .; d_call: .; v_call: TRBV3-1/TRBV3-2; cdr3_aa: CASSQGSGSLYGYTF; cdr3_nt: TGTGCCAGCAGCCAAGGCTCAGGGTCGCTCTATGGCTACACCTTC
j_call: TRBJ2-5; clone_size: .; d_call: .; v_call: TRBV6-5; cdr3_aa: CATQGYQETQYF; cdr3_nt: TGTGCCACCCAGGGATACCAAGAGACCCAGTACTTC
j_call: TRBJ2-3; clone_size: once; d_call: TRBD1; v_call: TRBV7-9; cdr3_aa: CASSPPGQGANTQYF; cdr3_nt: TGTGCCAGCAGTCCACCGGGACAGGGGGCGAATACGCAGTATTTT
j_call: TRBJ2-7; clone_size: .; d_call: TRBD1; v_call: TRBV2; cdr3_aa: CASSEKGATYEQYF; cdr3_nt: TGTGCCAGCAGTGAAAAGGGGGCTACCTACGAGCAGTACTTC
j_call: TRBJ2-7; clone_size: few; d_call: .; v_call: TRBV7-9; cdr3_aa: CASSLEPGLFISYEQYF; cdr3_nt: TGTGCCAGCAGCTTAGAACCGGGACTCTTCATATCCTACGAGCAGTACTTC
j_call: TRBJ1-6; clone_size: .; d_call: .; v_call: TRBV5-4; cdr3_aa: CASSLIESSYNSPLHF; cdr3_nt: TGTGCCAGCAGCTTGATAGAGAGCTCCTATAATTCACCCCTCCACTTT